This entry concerns a single TCR beta chain. Its antigen remains unknown. This record comes from a study of shared clonotypes between healthy human individuals. Germline lookup yields CDR1 SGHRS and CDR2 YFSETQ. V was shortened by 2 bases and J by 6 bases, with 6 bases between the two germline ends. The CDR3 contains 12 residues. Deep was the level used in running the assay. Several immunoSEQ plates received, in even portions, the genomic DNA of each subset. The table came from immunoSEQ multiplex PCR; TCRdb's copy has only in-frame clones and leaves some out. The sample lists roughly 2.4 million clones, 95% occurring once. Study-level points and caveats: Clonotype sharing among donors, it was expected, would be affected by sequencing depth.

This chain joins TRBV5-1 and TRBJ2-1; D unclear. The source material was naive CD4+ T cells sorted from blood. The subset denotes: CD45RA+ positively selected. The receptor's source is a man aged 18 to 30 in good health. CDR3 loop: CASSFRINEQFF. DNA for the CDR3: TGCGCCAGCAGCTTCCGGATCAATGAGCAGTTCTTC.